Below, one T cell receptor beta chain is given with its context. The data belong to a study of control samples from healthy donors and cancer patients. Only in-frame clones appear in the TCRdb table, and some are missing; sequencing was by immunoSEQ multiplex PCR. The repertoire holds about 120,000 clones, with 88% as singletons. Germline CDR1 GTSNPN, CDR2 SVGIG (reference sequence). Trimming removed 1 base at V and 4 bases at J, with 14 bases between. The CDR3 runs to 15 residues. The TCR originated in a man aged 40-50 years in good health. V and J are TRBV30 and TRBJ1-3, with a tentative D call TRBD1 (5 bases). Source material: blood. The DNA of the CDR3 is TGTGCCTGGAGTGCCCCCAGGGTCGTCGGAAACACCATATATTTT. It translates to CAWSAPRVVGNTIYF.